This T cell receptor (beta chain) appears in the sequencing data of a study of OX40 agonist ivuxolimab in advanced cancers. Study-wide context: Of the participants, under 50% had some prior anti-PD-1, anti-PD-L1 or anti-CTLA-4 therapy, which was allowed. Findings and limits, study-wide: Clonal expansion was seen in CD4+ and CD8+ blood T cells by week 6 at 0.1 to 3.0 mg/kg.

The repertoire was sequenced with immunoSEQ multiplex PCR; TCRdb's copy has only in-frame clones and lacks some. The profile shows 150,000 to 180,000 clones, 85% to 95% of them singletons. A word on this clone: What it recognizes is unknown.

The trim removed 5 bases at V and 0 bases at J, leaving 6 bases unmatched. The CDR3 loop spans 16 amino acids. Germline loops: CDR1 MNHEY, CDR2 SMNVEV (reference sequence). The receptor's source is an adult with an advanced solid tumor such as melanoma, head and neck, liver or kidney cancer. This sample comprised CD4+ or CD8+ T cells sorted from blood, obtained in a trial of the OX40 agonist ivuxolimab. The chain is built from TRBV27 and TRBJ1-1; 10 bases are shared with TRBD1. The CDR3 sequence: CASSPRQGALNTEAFF. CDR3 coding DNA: TGTGCCAGCAGTCCCCGACAGGGGGCCTTGAACACTGAAGCTTTCTTT.